Listed below are T cell receptor beta chains from one sample, sequenced in a study of CD8 T cells in Susac syndrome. TCRdb re-analysed the immunoSEQ multiplex PCR reads in MiXCR, keeping a single row per CDR3 protein. Among about 140,000 distinct CDR3 sequences, about 95% were seen once, and the ten largest hold roughly 0.15%. Sequencing was carried out using CD4+ T cells from PBMCs. Source of these receptors: a human donor with Susac syndrome. Each CDR3 is given with its conserved first and last residue. A D gene is named only where the DNA matches it firmly. Only some rows state a clone size, as once, few, many or a class for expanded clones.

cdr3_length	v_call	j_call	clone_size	d_call	cdr3_aa	cdr3_nt
13	TRBV9	TRBJ1-1	NA	NA	CASSGAGNTEAFF	TGTGCCAGCAGCGGGGCAGGGAACACTGAAGCTTTCTTT
13	TRBV12-3/TRBV12-4	TRBJ2-7	NA	TRBD1	CASSHDRGGEQYF	TGTGCCAGCAGTCACGACAGGGGAGGCGAGCAGTACTTC
12	TRBV20-1	TRBJ1-1	NA	NA	CSASGSAGEAFF	TGCAGTGCTAGTGGGAGTGCAGGTGAAGCTTTCTTT
14	TRBV6-5	TRBJ1-2	NA	NA	CASSSDRALIGYTF	TGTGCCAGCAGTTCGGACCGCGCTTTGATAGGCTACACCTTC
15	TRBV20-1	TRBJ1-5	NA	NA	CSADNIEVSNQPQHF	TGCAGTGCTGACAATATTGAGGTTAGCAATCAGCCCCAGCATTTT
15	TRBV12-3/TRBV12-4	TRBJ2-7	NA	NA	CASSREVRGAYEQYF	TGTGCCAGCAGTCGGGAGGTCAGGGGCGCCTACGAGCAGTACTTC
13	TRBV30	TRBJ1-3	NA	NA	CAWSSGHGNTIYF	TGTGCCTGGAGCTCGGGACACGGAAACACCATATATTTT
16	TRBV4-2	TRBJ1-2	NA	NA	CASSPQGGDQSYGYTF	TGTGCCAGCAGCCCCCAAGGAGGGGATCAAAGCTATGGCTACACCTTC
16	TRBV12-5	TRBJ2-5	NA	TRBD2	CASARGSGGPRETQYF	TGTGCTAGTGCACGGGGCAGCGGGGGCCCGAGGGAGACCCAGTACTTC
15	TRBV7-2	TRBJ2-1	NA	TRBD2	CASRPTSGSYNEQFF	TGTGCCAGCAGGCCAACTAGCGGCTCCTACAATGAGCAGTTCTTC
13	TRBV2	TRBJ2-7	NA	TRBD1	CASATGGVYEQYF	TGTGCCAGTGCGACAGGGGGAGTTTACGAGCAGTACTTC
15	TRBV9	TRBJ2-5	NA	NA	CASSVEPRGRETQYF	TGTGCCAGCAGCGTTGAACCCCGGGGCAGGGAGACCCAGTACTTC
11	TRBV28	TRBJ2-1	NA	NA	CASGSWDEQFF	TGTGCCAGCGGTTCCTGGGATGAGCAGTTCTTC
13	TRBV30	TRBJ2-7	NA	NA	CAWSSQRGSVEYF	TGTGCCTGGAGCTCACAAAGGGGGAGTGTCGAGTACTTC
14	TRBV15	TRBJ2-1	NA	TRBD1	CATSVGTAHNEQFF	TGTGCCACCAGCGTAGGGACAGCACATAATGAGCAGTTCTTC
13	TRBV20-1	TRBJ1-5	NA	NA	CSAREDPNQPQHF	TGCAGTGCTAGAGAGGACCCCAATCAGCCCCAGCATTTT
16	TRBV7-8	TRBJ2-7	NA	TRBD2	CASSITWGLASYEQYF	TGTGCCAGCAGCATAACCTGGGGACTAGCGAGCTACGAGCAGTACTTC
15	TRBV20-1	TRBJ2-1	NA	TRBD1	CSALGRDRVYNEQFF	TGCAGTGCCCTTGGTCGGGACAGGGTATACAATGAGCAGTTCTTC
14	TRBV2	TRBJ1-6	few	TRBD1	CASSPDRVNSPLHF	TGTGCCAGCAGTCCGGACAGGGTCAATTCACCCCTCCACTTT
15	TRBV7-2	TRBJ2-5	once	NA	CASNPFTQSQETQYF	TGTGCCAGCAACCCCTTCACGCAGTCCCAAGAGACCCAGTACTTC
11	TRBV6-5	TRBJ1-1	NA	NA	CASSYSRGVFF	TGTGCCAGCAGTTACTCGCGAGGGGTATTCTTT
15	TRBV20-1	TRBJ2-4	NA	NA	CSAVSPGPNSNIQYF	TGCAGTGCCGTATCACCGGGACCTAATTCGAACATTCAGTACTTC
15	TRBV5-6	TRBJ1-5	NA	TRBD1	CASSFRGLSNQPQHF	TGTGCCAGCAGCTTCAGGGGGCTTAGCAATCAGCCCCAGCATTTT
13	TRBV20-1	TRBJ2-5	NA	TRBD1	CSAHRDRVTTQYF	TGCAGTGCTCACCGGGACAGGGTAACGACCCAGTACTTC
10	TRBV6-2/TRBV6-3	TRBJ2-3	NA	NA	CASNHGQQYF	TGTGCCAGCAACCATGGACAGCAGTATTTT
15	TRBV5-4	TRBJ2-3	NA	TRBD1	CASSRRTGGTDTQYF	TGTGCCAGCAGCCGTAGGACAGGGGGCACAGATACGCAGTATTTT
17	TRBV30	TRBJ2-1	NA	TRBD2	CAWSTTRTSGIYNEQFF	TGTGCCTGGAGTACTACCCGGACTAGCGGGATCTACAATGAGCAGTTCTTC
17	TRBV7-8	TRBJ1-4	once	NA	CASSPRVLAGANEKLFF	TGTGCCAGCAGCCCCAGGGTCCTCGCTGGGGCTAATGAAAAACTGTTTTTT
13	TRBV30	TRBJ1-5	NA	NA	CAWSRQVNQPQHF	TGTGCCTGGAGTAGACAGGTCAATCAGCCCCAGCATTTT
13	TRBV7-2	TRBJ2-2	NA	NA	CASSSTDTGELFF	TGTGCCAGCAGCTCAACAGACACCGGGGAGCTGTTTTTT
14	TRBV20-1	TRBJ1-2	NA	NA	CSARDPLGPYGYTF	TGCAGTGCTAGAGACCCACTCGGCCCCTATGGCTACACCTTC
14	TRBV5-1	TRBJ2-2	NA	NA	CASSSELNTGELFF	TGCGCCAGCAGCTCAGAATTGAACACCGGGGAGCTGTTTTTT
17	TRBV4-2	TRBJ2-1	NA	NA	CASSQGGAPRWDNEQFF	TGTGCCAGCAGCCAAGGTGGGGCCCCCCGGTGGGACAATGAGCAGTTCTTC
13	TRBV29-1	TRBJ1-1	NA	NA	CSVEDLGNTEAFF	TGCAGCGTTGAAGACCTGGGAAACACTGAAGCTTTCTTT
13	TRBV28	TRBJ1-1	NA	NA	CASSEHSNTEAFF	TGTGCCAGCAGTGAGCACTCTAACACTGAAGCTTTCTTT
13	TRBV6-1	TRBJ1-1	few	NA	CASKQLINTEAFF	TGTGCCAGCAAGCAGTTAATCAACACTGAAGCTTTCTTT
15	TRBV18	TRBJ2-6	NA	NA	CASSPPRPGANVLTF	TGTGCCAGCTCACCACCCCGGCCTGGGGCCAACGTCCTGACTTTC
13	TRBV2	TRBJ2-4	NA	NA	CASSAGLVDIQYF	TGTGCCAGCAGTGCAGGGCTAGTGGACATTCAGTACTTC
15	TRBV6-1	TRBJ2-2	NA	TRBD2	CASSELAGGPGELFF	TGTGCCAGCAGTGAACTAGCGGGGGGGCCCGGGGAGCTGTTTTTT
12	TRBV30	TRBJ2-5	NA	NA	CAWSVHQETQYF	TGTGCCTGGAGTGTACACCAAGAGACCCAGTACTTC
14	TRBV29-1	TRBJ2-7	NA	TRBD1	CSVEGTGVSYEQYF	TGCAGCGTTGAAGGGACAGGGGTCTCCTACGAGCAGTACTTC
17	TRBV19	TRBJ2-6	once	NA	CASRPRDGSSGANVLTF	TGTGCCAGTAGGCCCCGGGACGGAAGCTCTGGGGCCAACGTCCTGACTTTC
15	TRBV9	TRBJ1-3	NA	NA	CASSVESGSGNTIYF	TGTGCCAGCAGCGTAGAGAGTGGCTCTGGAAACACCATATATTTT
16	TRBV15	TRBJ2-7	NA	NA	CATSRDRTSYSYEQYF	TGTGCCACCAGCAGAGATCGGACCTCCTACTCCTACGAGCAGTACTTC
15	TRBV3-1	TRBJ2-1	NA	NA	CASSHSLRGYNEQFF	TGTGCCAGCAGCCACTCTCTCAGGGGCTACAATGAGCAGTTCTTC
13	TRBV9	TRBJ1-6	NA	NA	CASSVAWNSPLHF	TGTGCCAGCAGCGTAGCGTGGAATTCACCCCTCCACTTT
12	TRBV30	TRBJ1-1	once	NA	CAWSLRVTEAFF	TGTGCCTGGAGCTTAAGGGTCACTGAAGCTTTCTTT
12	TRBV5-1	TRBJ2-1	NA	TRBD1	CASSYGQGEQFF	TGCGCCAGCAGCTATGGACAGGGGGAGCAGTTCTTC
14	TRBV4-3	TRBJ2-3	NA	TRBD2	CASSPGLAIDTQYF	TGCGCCAGCAGCCCCGGACTAGCGATAGATACGCAGTATTTT
15	TRBV4-1	TRBJ1-2	NA	NA	CASSQNPMANYGYTF	TGCGCCAGCAGCCAAAACCCAATGGCTAACTATGGCTACACCTTC
16	TRBV7-9	TRBJ2-7	NA	TRBD1	CASSSDLGQGSYEQYF	TGTGCCAGCAGCTCCGATCTGGGACAGGGATCCTACGAGCAGTACTTC
14	TRBV7-8	TRBJ1-5	NA	NA	CASNERGGNQPQHF	TGTGCCAGCAACGAAAGGGGTGGCAATCAGCCCCAGCATTTT
16	TRBV4-1	TRBJ2-2	NA	NA	CASSRRRGADTGELFF	TGCGCCAGCAGTCGCCGGCGGGGCGCGGACACCGGGGAGCTGTTTTTT